In this sample, the clone carrying this T cell receptor (beta chain) turned up once. This entry comes from a study of blood T cell repertoires in COVID-19. The V end was cut by 5 bases, the J end by 4 bases, with 6 bases between. Germline V gives CDR1 MNHNY, CDR2 SVGAGI (reference sequence). The CDR3 consists of 13 residues. Here immunoSEQ multiplex PCR was the method, and the copy in TCRdb shows in-frame clones only, minus some. The sample holds some 90,000 clones; 89% are singletons and the top ten take about 9.1%. The rearrangement joins TRBV6-6 to TRBJ1-6; possible D gene TRBD1, 6 bases. The TCR comes from a man in his forties or fifties with acute or convalescent COVID-19. The specimen sequenced was peripheral blood. The DNA of the CDR3 is TGTGCCAGCAGTGACAGGTATAATTCACCCCTCCACTTT. Residues: CASSDRYNSPLHF.